The clone carrying this T cell receptor beta chain was recorded once. The CDR3 is 14 amino acids. CDR1 is SGDLS, CDR2 YYNGEE, per germline. V lost 3 bases and J 6 bases, leaving 12 bases between the germline ends. The source of the sample is a study of blood T cell repertoires in COVID-19. Study-level background: Researchers got acute and convalescent COVID-19 samples from the United States, Italy and Spain. T cells, B-cell-depleted T cells, or PBMCs supplied cDNA or gDNA.

Profiling relied on immunoSEQ multiplex PCR, and the TCRdb table lists in-frame clones only, not all of them. The data contain about 100,000 clones, around nine tenths of them singletons. The clonotype was recovered from an older man with acute or convalescent COVID-19. The chain uses TRBV9 and TRBJ2-2; D is undetermined. Sequenced: peripheral blood. The CDR3: CASSAPEYSGELFF. The CDR3 DNA reads as TGTGCCAGCAGCGCCCCTGAGTATTCCGGGGAGCTGTTTTTT. The entire variable domain, with the rest obtained from reference TRBV9 and TRBJ2-2, is as follows: DSGVTQTPKHLITATGQRVTLRCSPRSGDLSVYWYQQSLDQGLQFLIQYYNGEERAKGNILERFSAQQFPDLHSELNLSSLELGDSALYFCASSAPEYSGELFFGEGSRLTVL.